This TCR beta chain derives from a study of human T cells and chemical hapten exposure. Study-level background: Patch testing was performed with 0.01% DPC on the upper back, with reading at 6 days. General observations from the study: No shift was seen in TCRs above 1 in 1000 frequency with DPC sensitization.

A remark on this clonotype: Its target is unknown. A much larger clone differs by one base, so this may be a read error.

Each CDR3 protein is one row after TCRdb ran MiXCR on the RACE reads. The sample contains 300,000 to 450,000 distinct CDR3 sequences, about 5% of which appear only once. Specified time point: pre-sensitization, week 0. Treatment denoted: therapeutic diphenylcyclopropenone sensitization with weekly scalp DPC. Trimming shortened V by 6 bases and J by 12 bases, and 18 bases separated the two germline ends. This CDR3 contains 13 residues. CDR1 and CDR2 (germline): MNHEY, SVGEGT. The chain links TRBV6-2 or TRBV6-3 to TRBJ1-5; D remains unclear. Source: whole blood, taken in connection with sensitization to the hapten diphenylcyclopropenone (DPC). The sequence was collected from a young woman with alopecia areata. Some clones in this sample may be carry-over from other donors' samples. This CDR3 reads CASSSSEFLHQHF. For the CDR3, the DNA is TGTGCCAGCAGCTCGTCAGAATTCCTGCACCAGCATTTT.